This T cell receptor (beta chain) comes out of a study of blood T cell repertoires in COVID-19. This clone has a single count. The trim removed 3 bases at V and 6 bases at J, leaving 7 bases unmatched. The CDR3 length is 16 residues. CDR1 is SGDLS and CDR2 is YYNGEE in the germline V gene. In the original analysis: Estimated nucleated cell counts came from reference gene primer amplification. Profiling relied on immunoSEQ multiplex PCR, and the TCRdb table lists in-frame clones only, not all of them. That table supplies the V and J calls and clone size; D and trimming were determined from the DNA. The data hold some 260,000 clones, with roughly 90% observed a single time.

The sequencing input was PBMCs or T cells enriched from blood (not recorded which). The chain is built from TRBV9 and TRBJ2-1, with 12 nucleotides matching TRBD2. The TCR originated in a woman aged 25-40 years with acute COVID-19. The CDR3 region has the DNA TGTGCCAGCAGCGGAGGGACTAGCGGGTCGGGCAATGAGCAGTTCTTC. Its protein is CASSGGTSGSGNEQFF.